A single sample is the source of the 2 T cell receptor beta chains below, sequenced in a study of blood T cell repertoires in COVID-19. Assay: immunoSEQ multiplex PCR; the TCRdb copy retains only in-frame clones and omits some. The sample includes approximately 250,000 clones, approximately 88% of them seen just once. Specimen: PBMCs or T cells enriched from blood (not recorded which). The receptor source for this set is a woman between 35 and 50 years old who had been exposed to COVID-19.

CDR3 in DNA: TGTGCCAGCAGTTACCCTACCTCCGCAGGGGGCGGTGAGACCCAGTACTTC. Translation gives CASSYPTSAGGGETQYF. The chain uses TRBV6-2 or TRBV6-3 and TRBJ2-5; 8 positions agree with TRBD1. CDR3 length: 17 amino acids. The J segment lost 5 bases and the V segment lost 2 bases, leaving 13 bases of the junction unmatched. Germline V gives CDR1 MNHEY, CDR2 SVGEGT.

The chain combines TRBV28 with TRBJ2-3; 11 positions match TRBD2. CDR3 length: 16 amino acids. Trimming took 5 bases from V and 5 from J; bases not matched to a gene: 9. The germline gives CDR1 MDHEN, CDR2 SYDVKM. As DNA, the CDR3 is TGTGCCAGCAGTGAAATAGCGGGGGGGCAAGGAGATACGCAGTATTTT. Translated: CASSEIAGGQGDTQYF.